This TCR beta chain originates from a study of CD8+CD57+ T cells in acquired aplastic anemia. Flow cytometry had shown expanded CD8+CD57+ cells in the patients chosen for sequencing. Genomic DNA constituted the template upon which TCR beta VDJ and CDR3 profiling was performed. TCRdb processed the reads anew with MiXCR; each CDR3 protein has one entry. Of roughly 93,000 distinct CDR3 sequences in the sample, less than 75% were seen once. The CDR3 runs 14 residues. V trimming: 4 bases; J trimming: 5 bases; junction bases outside the gene matches: 3. Germline V CDR1 and CDR2: KGHDR, SFDVKD. This clonotype was sampled from a human donor with aplastic anemia. The chain is built from TRBV24-1 and TRBJ1-5; 8 positions match TRBD1. The sequencing sample was made of sorted CD4+, CD8+, or CD8+CD57+ T cells (not recorded which) from PBMCs. The CDR3 loop is CATSDRTGYQPQHF. CDR3 nucleotides: TGTGCCACCAGTGACCGGACAGGGTATCAGCCCCAGCATTTT.